Following are 24 T cell receptor beta chains from one sample sequenced in a study of blood T cell repertoires in COVID-19. The method was immunoSEQ multiplex PCR; TCRdb's version includes in-frame clones alone and lacks a portion of them. Of approximately 250,000 clones in the sample, roughly 90% were seen once. Sequenced input: peripheral blood. The origin of the receptors is a woman between 70 and 85 years old with COVID-19, enrolled during active disease.

The chain has TRBV28 and TRBJ1-1; weak D call: TRBD1 (5 bases). Germline V gene sequence: CDR1 MDHEN, CDR2 SYDVKM. The V end lost 10 bases, the J end lost 0 bases, and 9 bases lay between the germline ends. The CDR3 contains 12 residues. The CDR3 sequence: CATGRLNTEAFF. The CDR3 nucleotides are TGTGCCACAGGGAGGCTGAACACTGAAGCTTTCTTT.

This chain links TRBV2 with TRBJ1-5, with 9 bases matching TRBD1. CDR1 is SNHLY, CDR2 FYNNEI, per germline. The junction had 7 bases not matched to a gene; V was cut back by 7 bases and J by 6 bases. This CDR3 region has 14 residues. The CDR3 nucleotides are TGTGCCAGCAAGGGACAGGGATTAGGTCAGCCCCAGCATTTT. Protein product: CASKGQGLGQPQHF.

A single count supports this clone. A junction end diverges from the germline sequence, so it may reflect a read error. The V gene is TRBV13, the J gene TRBJ1-2, with D possibly TRBD1 on 6 matching bases. The CDR3 runs 12 residues. From germline, CDR1 is PRHDT and CDR2 FYEKMQ (reference sequence). The CDR3 is CASTLRTAGIGF. For the CDR3, the DNA is TGTGCCAGCACCTTACGGACAGCCGGGATAGGGTTC.

This clone has just a few counts. The chain is built from TRBV30 and TRBJ2-7, with D possibly being TRBD1 (5 bases). This CDR3 has 14 residues. With 2 bases removed from V and 1 base from J, the gap between germline ends came to 12 bases. Germline V gene lookup returns CDR1 GTSNPN and CDR2 SVGIG (reference sequence). CDR3 nucleotides: TGTGCCTGGAGTAGGGGTGCCCCATCCTACGAGCAGTACTTC. It yields the protein CAWSRGAPSYEQYF.

With regard to this clone: The same CDR3 arises from other DNA sequences in this sample as well. The CDR3 reads CASSRGGSYEQYF. The CDR3 region has the DNA TGTGCCAGTAGTAGGGGGGGCTCCTACGAGCAGTACTTC. The genes are TRBV19 and TRBJ2-7; TRBD2 matches 7 bases. Germline CDR1 reads LNHDA; CDR2 reads SQIVND (reference sequence). The length of the CDR3 is 13 residues. V shed 4 bases, J shed 0 bases, and the junction held 0 bases outside the gene matches.

J is TRBJ2-3 and V is TRBV6-6; D call uncertain. Trimming took 3 bases from V and 2 from J, leaving 15 bases between them. The V gene's germline CDR1 is MNHNY and CDR2 SVGAGI (reference sequence). The CDR3 extends over 16 amino acids. The CDR3 DNA reads TGTGCCAGCAGTTATGATCCCATACAATCCACAGATACGCAGTATTTT. This translates into CASSYDPIQSTDTQYF.

This chain uses TRBV29-1 with TRBJ1-1, with D tentatively TRBD1 (6 bases). The CDR3 contains 13 residues. CDR1 is SQVTM, CDR2 ANQGSEA, per germline. The ends were cut back, 7 bases at V and 0 bases at J, with 12 bases in the middle. CDR3 protein: CSAEGGLNTEAFF. As DNA, the CDR3 is TGCAGCGCGGAAGGGGGTCTGAACACTGAAGCTTTCTTT. Full variable domain (rest looked up from reference TRBV29-1 and TRBJ1-1): SAVISQKPSRDICQRGTSLTIQCQVDSQVTMMFWYRQQPGQSLTLIATANQGSEATYESGFVIDKFPISRPNLTFSTLTVSNMSPEDSSIYLCSAEGGLNTEAFFGQGTRLTVV.

The chain carries TRBV7-8 and TRBJ1-4; 9 positions agree with TRBD1. This CDR3 spans 14 amino acids. CDR1 SGHVS and CDR2 FQNEAQ come from the germline V gene. With 7 bases clipped from V and 6 bases from J, the junction kept 6 bases outside the gene matches. The chain's CDR3 is CASTLGTGYEKLFF. The CDR3 nucleotides are TGTGCCAGCACTTTGGGGACAGGGTATGAAAAACTGTTTTTT.

The chain recombines TRBV5-1 with TRBJ2-2; D is possibly TRBD2 (5 bases). Germline V CDR1 and CDR2: SGHRS, YFSETQ. This CDR3 region has 16 residues. V was shortened by 4 bases and J by 2 bases, with 15 bases between the two germline ends. The CDR3 nucleotides read TGCGCCAGCAGCCCGCCGATGAGCGGTAACACCGGGGAGCTGTTTTTT. It specifies CASSPPMSGNTGELFF.

The V and J genes are TRBV10-1 and TRBJ2-1, with 9 bases lining up with TRBD2. The CDR3 has 16 residues. Germline V lookup: CDR1 WNHNN, CDR2 SYGVQD (reference sequence). V gave up 3 bases and J gave up 3 bases; unmatched junction bases: 6. The CDR3 reads CASSDNSGGHYNEQFF. DNA of the CDR3: TGCGCCAGCAGTGATAATAGCGGGGGTCACTACAATGAGCAGTTCTTC.

In nucleotides, the CDR3 is TGTGCCAGCAGCGTAGATCGGGACAGCTACACCTTC. It specifies CASSVDRDSYTF. The V call is TRBV9, the J call TRBJ1-2, with D possibly being TRBD1 (6 bases). Trimming stripped 0 bases from V and 9 bases from J, with 9 bases between. The V gene's germline CDR1 is SGDLS and CDR2 YYNGEE. The CDR3 length is 12 residues. Variable domain in full (rest from reference TRBV9 and TRBJ1-2): DSGVTQTPKHLITATGQRVTLRCSPRSGDLSVYWYQQSLDQGLQFLIQYYNGEERAKGNILERFSAQQFPDLHSELNLSSLELGDSALYFCASSVDRDSYTFGSGTRLTVV.

This rearrangement joins TRBV10-3 to TRBJ2-7, with D tentatively TRBD2 (5 bases). Deletions cut 0 bases from V and 5 bases from J, with 5 bases between. Germline loops: CDR1 ENHRY, CDR2 SYGVKD. This CDR3 spans 12 amino acids. The CDR3 spells CAISESTNEQYF. The CDR3 nucleotides are TGTGCCATCAGTGAGTCGACTAACGAGCAGTACTTC.

This chain joins TRBV3-1 (or the pseudogene TRBV3-2) and TRBJ2-2; 7 nucleotides match TRBD1. Germline assignment: CDR1 LGHDT and CDR2 YNNKEL (reference sequence). This CDR3 contains 15 residues. Trimming removed 5 bases from V and 6 bases from J; junction bases left unmatched: 9. The CDR3 nucleotides read TGTGCCAGCAGCTCCCGCAGCCAGGGGGCCGGGGAGCTGTTTTTT. Encoded protein: CASSSRSQGAGELFF.

The CDR3 DNA reads as TGTGCCAGCAGTGAAGTAAGAGGAGCTAATGAAAAACTGTTTTTT. Protein: CASSEVRGANEKLFF. This chain links TRBV2 with TRBJ1-4; D uncertain. Germline CDR1 reads SNHLY; CDR2 reads FYNNEI. The CDR3 runs to 15 residues. V lost 1 base and J lost 3, with 9 bases in between. The whole variable domain, filled in from reference TRBV2 and TRBJ1-4, reads EPEVTQTPSHQVTQMGQEVILRCVPISNHLYFYWYRQILGQKVEFLVSFYNNEISEKSEIFDDQFSVERPDGSNFTLKIRSTKLEDSAMYFCASSEVRGANEKLFFGSGTQLSVL.

For this clone: The sample contains more than one DNA sequence encoding this CDR3. This chain uses TRBV28 with TRBJ1-3; D is unclear. Trimming stripped 4 bases from V and 2 bases from J, with 9 bases between. Germline V gives CDR1 MDHEN, CDR2 SYDVKM. CDR3 length: 14 amino acids. The CDR3 DNA is TGTGCCAGCAGTTCCGGGGTCGCTGGAAACACCATATATTTT. Its protein product is CASSSGVAGNTIYF.

V usage is TRBV5-1 and J usage is TRBJ1-3, with 8 bases matching TRBD1. Germline loops: CDR1 SGHRS, CDR2 YFSETQ. V shed 4 bases, J shed 0 bases, and the junction held 6 bases outside the gene matches. This CDR3 has 16 residues. CDR3 bases: TGCGCCAGCAGCAAGGACAGGGCCTCCTCTGGAAACACCATATATTTT. Protein product: CASSKDRASSGNTIYF. The full variable domain, its missing parts supplied by reference TRBV5-1 and TRBJ1-3, is KAGVTQTPRYLIKTRGQQVTLSCSPISGHRSVSWYQQTPGQGLQFLFEYFSETQRNKGNFPGRFSGRQFSNSRSEMNVSTLELGDSALYLCASSKDRASSGNTIYFGEGSWLTVV.

The chain couples TRBV7-9 to TRBJ2-3; 10 bases match TRBD2. Germline V gene lookup returns CDR1 SEHNR and CDR2 FQNEAQ (reference sequence). The CDR3 runs to 13 residues. V lost 10 bases and J lost 1; bases outside the gene matches: 2. The CDR3 nucleotides read TGTGCCACCGGGACTAGCGGCACAGATACGCAGTATTTT. Protein product: CATGTSGTDTQYF.

V gene TRBV6-6 combines with J gene TRBJ1-1; 11 bases agree with TRBD1. Germline CDR1 MNHNY, CDR2 SVGAGI (reference sequence). Germline trimming cut 8 bases from V and 5 bases from J; bases unmatched to any gene: 7. CDR3 size: 14 residues. The chain's CDR3 is CASLGTGGGTEAFF. The CDR3, as DNA: TGTGCCAGCCTAGGGACAGGGGGGGGGACTGAAGCTTTCTTT.

The rearrangement links TRBV5-6 to TRBJ1-2; D may be TRBD1 (5 bases). Deletions cut 6 bases from V and 2 bases from J, with 14 bases between. CDR3 length: 14 amino acids. Germline V gene lookup returns CDR1 SGHDT and CDR2 YYEEEE. The DNA of the CDR3 is TGTGCCAGCACCCGACAGAGAGTAAACTATGGCTACACCTTC. Protein product: CASTRQRVNYGYTF.

V usage is TRBV18 and J usage is TRBJ1-4; D call uncertain. V shed 0 bases and J shed 6 bases, with 11 bases lying between them. The CDR3 is 15 amino acids. Germline loops: CDR1 KGHSH, CDR2 LQKENI. In DNA form, the CDR3 reads TGTGCCAGCTCACCACCGGAGGCGACCTATGAAAAACTGTTTTTT. Its translation: CASSPPEATYEKLFF.

J is TRBJ2-5 and V is TRBV7-2, with D possibly being TRBD2 (7 bases). The germline gives CDR1 SGHTA, CDR2 FQGNSA. V lost 3 bases, J lost 4 bases, and 15 bases lay in between. This CDR3 spans 15 amino acids. The DNA of the CDR3 is TGTGCCAGCAGCTTTAATGGGGGGGCCTCAGAGACCCAGTACTTC. Translated, it gives CASSFNGGASETQYF.

The chain joins TRBV3-1 (or the pseudogene TRBV3-2) to TRBJ1-6, with D possibly being TRBD1 (5 bases). CDR1 is LGHDT, CDR2 YNNKEL, per germline (reference sequence). The V gene lost 8 bases and the J gene lost 8 bases, with 13 bases spanning the gap. The CDR3 totals 13 residues. The CDR3 DNA follows: TGTGCCAGCGGGTCAGGGAGGGATTCACCCCTCCACTTT. This translates into CASGSGRDSPLHF.

A single count supports this clone. This chain uses TRBV4-3 with TRBJ2-7; TRBD2 matches 7 bases. Germline CDR1 LGHNA, CDR2 YSLEER. J gave up 5 bases and V 0 bases, and 4 bases lay outside the gene matches. The CDR3 totals 14 residues. The CDR3, as DNA: TGCGCCAGCAGCCAAGAAAAGGGAGGGAACGAGCAGTACTTC. It translates to CASSQEKGGNEQYF.

Only one count was recorded for this clone. DNA of the CDR3: TGTGCCAGTATGACAGGGGGAAATGGCGAGCAGTACTTC. Translating gives CASMTGGNGEQYF. This rearrangement joins TRBV27 to TRBJ2-7; 9 bases are a match to TRBD1. V shed 9 bases and J 6 bases; nucleotides not matched to a gene: 9. Germline V lookup: CDR1 MNHEY, CDR2 SMNVEV (reference sequence). The CDR3 length is 13 residues.